A selection of T cell receptor beta chains follows, all from one sample in a study of blood T cell repertoires in COVID-19. Sequenced by immunoSEQ multiplex PCR; TCRdb stores in-frame clones only, minus some. The data show around 69,000 clones, with roughly nine tenths seen just once and around 5% held by the top ten. The specimen sequenced was peripheral blood. The receptor set was obtained from a woman aged 45-60 years with active COVID-19. CDR3s include the opening cysteine and the closing phenylalanine or tryptophan. The D gene is left open where the match is weak. Size tells how often a clone was seen (once, few, many) or the class of an expanded clone, and some rows leave it out.

j_call clone_size v_call d_call cdr3_aa cdr3_nt
TRBJ2-2 few TRBV11-2 - CASSSEVAAGELFF TGTGCCAGCAGCTCAGAGGTGGCGGCCGGGGAGCTGTTTTTT
TRBJ2-1 - TRBV10-3 TRBD2 CAISERAGGAYNEQFF TGTGCCATCAGTGAACGAGCGGGAGGGGCCTACAATGAGCAGTTCTTC
TRBJ2-3 - TRBV24-1 TRBD1 CATSGGQGADTQYF TGTGCCACCAGTGGAGGACAGGGGGCAGATACGCAGTATTTT
TRBJ2-7 few TRBV2 TRBD1 CASSAGTGFYEQYF TGTGCCAGCAGCGCCGGGACAGGGTTCTACGAGCAGTACTTC
TRBJ1-1 - TRBV14 TRBD1 CASSLTGVRAFF TGTGCCAGCAGCCTTACAGGGGTTCGAGCTTTCTTT
TRBJ1-5 - TRBV9 - CASSVEAGDQPQHF TGTGCCAGCAGCGTAGAAGCAGGGGATCAGCCCCAGCATTTT
TRBJ2-7 - TRBV5-1 - CASSLETRSYEQYF TGCGCCAGCAGCTTAGAGACACGCTCCTACGAGCAGTACTTC
TRBJ1-1 - TRBV20-1 - CSAPGYTEAFF TGCAGTGCTCCAGGGTACACTGAAGCTTTCTTT
TRBJ2-1 - TRBV9 - CASNRQASSYNEQFF TGTGCCAGCAATAGACAGGCGTCCTCCTACAATGAGCAGTTCTTC
TRBJ1-1 - TRBV30 TRBD1 CAWRRQGVTEAFF TGTGCCTGGAGACGGCAGGGGGTAACTGAAGCTTTCTTT
TRBJ2-1 once TRBV21-1 - CASSKGGRAGGYNEQFF TGTGCCAGCAGCAAGGGCGGGCGAGCGGGAGGGTACAATGAGCAGTTCTTC
TRBJ2-7 - TRBV29-1 TRBD1 CSVGTGPTYEQYF TGCAGCGTTGGGACAGGGCCGACCTACGAGCAGTACTTC
TRBJ2-4 - TRBV18 TRBD2 CASSLDSGGGPFDKNIQYF TGTGCCAGCTCTCTCGACTCGGGGGGAGGGCCGTTCGACAAAAACATTCAGTACTTC
TRBJ2-7 few TRBV11-3 - CASSTGTGTYEQYF TGTGCCAGCAGCACAGGGACCGGGACCTACGAGCAGTACTTC
TRBJ2-1 - TRBV10-1 TRBD2 CASSESREVNEQFF TGCGCCAGCAGTGAGTCGCGGGAGGTTAATGAGCAGTTCTTC